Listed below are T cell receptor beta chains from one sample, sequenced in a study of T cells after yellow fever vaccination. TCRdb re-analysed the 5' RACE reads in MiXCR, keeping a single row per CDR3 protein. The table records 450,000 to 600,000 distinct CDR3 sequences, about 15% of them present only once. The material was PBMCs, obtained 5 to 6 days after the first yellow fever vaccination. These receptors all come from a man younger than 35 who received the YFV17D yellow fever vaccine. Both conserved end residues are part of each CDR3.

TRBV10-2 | CASSGTGKGYTF
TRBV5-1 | CASGDSSGNTIYF
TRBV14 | CASSFGTRGLTGELFF
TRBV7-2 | CSSRIRQGSTDTQYF
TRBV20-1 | CSASFTGPNTEAFF
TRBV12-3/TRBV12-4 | CASSWLQDTEAFF
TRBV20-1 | CSAGGGLQPQHF
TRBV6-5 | CASSYGSLNYGYTF
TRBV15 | CATSPQDQPQHF
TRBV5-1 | CASSVEGVQDTQYF
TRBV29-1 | CSVASGNTIYF
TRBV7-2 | CASSSNRDSYEQYF
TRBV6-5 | CASSYGQGEGNYGYTF
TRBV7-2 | CASSLIGDTEAFF
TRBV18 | CASSPHPPSGGGYNEQFF
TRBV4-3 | CASSQDSVGSGNTIYF
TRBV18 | CASSERSEAFF
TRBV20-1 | CSALGTVEAFF
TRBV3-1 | CASSQELGQSAQETQYF
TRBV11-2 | CASSQSWRSTEAFF
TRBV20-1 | CSARVGRGYEQYF
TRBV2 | CASSAGAYGYTF
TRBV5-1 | CASSSTGERGYTF
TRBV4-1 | CASSQRGGIRNEQFF
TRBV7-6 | CASSPLGQQETQYF
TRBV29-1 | CSVSSGGQYDQPQHF
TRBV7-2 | CASSLIYGAGGELFF
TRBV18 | CASSPDLGAETQYF
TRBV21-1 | CASGTWFNSYNEQFF
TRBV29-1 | CSVEGRHSGNTIYF
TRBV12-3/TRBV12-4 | CASRGRGQNQPQHF
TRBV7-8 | CASSLEGGLPFTGELFF
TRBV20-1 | CSAPSAGGGTDTQYF
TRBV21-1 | CARQLKRTEAFF
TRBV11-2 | CASSPSQGTGYIEQYF
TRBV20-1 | CSARAQGASYNEQFF
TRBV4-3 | CASSQGQYQETQYF
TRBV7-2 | CASSFPSGGVNNEQFF
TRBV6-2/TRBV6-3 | CASSYPGTSITGELFF
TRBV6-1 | CASTPPWGGTDTQYF
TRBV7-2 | CASSGVGSYNEQFF
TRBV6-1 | CASSTILGPNTEAFF
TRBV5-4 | CASSSPGQGSYGYTF
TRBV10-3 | CAISESHGTYEQYF
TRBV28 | CASSLSRVKLFF
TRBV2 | CASRRSGTGMYGYTF
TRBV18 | CASSPDPRLATQETQHF
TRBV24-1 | CATRGGYYNEQFF
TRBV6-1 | CASSGTRGDTKNIQYF
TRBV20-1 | CSAIKPGNFQETQYF
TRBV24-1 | CATSDLTGTGDTQYF
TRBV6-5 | CASSYSQVPADTQYF
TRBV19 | CASSTDTGHWYDEQFF
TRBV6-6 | CASSSGTGGPLHF
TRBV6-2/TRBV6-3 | CASSSPPGQGAREQYF
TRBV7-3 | CASSLRLAASTDTQYF
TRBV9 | CASNQAPTNTEAFF
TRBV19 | CASINHPGLMNTGELFF
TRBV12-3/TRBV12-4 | CASRPTGGSEAFF